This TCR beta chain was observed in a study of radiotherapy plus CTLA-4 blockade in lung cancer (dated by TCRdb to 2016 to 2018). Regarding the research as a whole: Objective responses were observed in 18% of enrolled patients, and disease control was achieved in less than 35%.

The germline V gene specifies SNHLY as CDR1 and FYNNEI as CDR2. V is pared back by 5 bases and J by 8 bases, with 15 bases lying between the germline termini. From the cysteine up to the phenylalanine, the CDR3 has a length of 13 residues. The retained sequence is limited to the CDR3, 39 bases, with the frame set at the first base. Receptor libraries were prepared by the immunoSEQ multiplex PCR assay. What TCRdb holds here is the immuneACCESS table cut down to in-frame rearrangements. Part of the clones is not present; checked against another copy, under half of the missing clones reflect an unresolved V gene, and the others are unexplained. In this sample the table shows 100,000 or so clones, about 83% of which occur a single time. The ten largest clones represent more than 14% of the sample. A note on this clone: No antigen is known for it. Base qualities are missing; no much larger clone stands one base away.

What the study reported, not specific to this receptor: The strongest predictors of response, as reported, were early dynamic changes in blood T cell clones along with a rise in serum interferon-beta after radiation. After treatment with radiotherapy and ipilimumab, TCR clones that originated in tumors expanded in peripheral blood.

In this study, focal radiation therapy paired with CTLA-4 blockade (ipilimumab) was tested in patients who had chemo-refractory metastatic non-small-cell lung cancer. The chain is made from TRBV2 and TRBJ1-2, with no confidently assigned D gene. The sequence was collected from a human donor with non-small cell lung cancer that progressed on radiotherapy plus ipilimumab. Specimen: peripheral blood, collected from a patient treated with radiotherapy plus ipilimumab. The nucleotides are TGTGCCAGCAGTAGCCAGGCCGGCGGCGGCTACACCTTC. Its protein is CASSSQAGGGYTF.